This T cell receptor beta chain was captured by sequencing in a study of shared clonotypes between healthy human individuals. Every donor, a Caucasian adult, lived in Nashville, Tennessee. For every subset, genomic DNA was evenly distributed across several immunoSEQ plates. In the sorted-subset replicate PCRs, roughly 210 ng DNA, around 30,000 T cell genomes, was used. Data came from immunoSEQ multiplex PCR; TCRdb stores just in-frame clones and leaves some out. The sample records some 1,100,000 clones, roughly 74% being singletons. A remark on this clone: What it binds is not known.

Regarding the study as a whole: Memory subsets generally showed lower estimated richness than naive subsets.

This CDR3 spans 12 amino acids. Trimming took off 1 base at V and 4 bases at J, with 4 bases between the two ends. Germline CDR1 MDHEN, CDR2 SYDVKM. This chain connects TRBV28 to TRBJ1-1, with D hard to call. The sequencing sample was made of memory CD4+ T cells from PBMCs. Subset defined: CD45RA-negative fraction. The source is a man aged 18 to 35 in good health. Some clones in this sample may be carry-over from other donors' samples. CDR3 region: CASSLLFTEAFF. The CDR3 nucleotides read TGTGCCAGCAGTTTATTATTCACTGAAGCTTTCTTT.